The source of this T cell receptor beta chain is a study of blood T cells in healthy people across ages. Per germline, CDR1 SGHVS and CDR2 FNYEAQ. V lost 5 bases to trimming and J lost 6 bases, with 18 bases between them. This CDR3 has 15 residues. It was with a sample-barcoded 5' primer and a J-beta primer mix that a second PCR of roughly 7 to 12 cycles was run. MiXCR was run by TCRdb on the 5' RACE reads, yielding one entry per CDR3 protein. This sample yields almost 1 million distinct CDR3 sequences, of which just over 50% are seen a single time; over 20% belongs to the top ten. The chain couples TRBV7-6 to TRBJ2-3; D remains unclear. The sequenced material came from blood. The TCR sequence derives from a woman aged 60-70 years in good health. The CDR3 DNA reads as TGTGCCAGCAGCGTGAGAGGCAGCCTCGTGGATACGCAGTATTTT. Protein product: CASSVRGSLVDTQYF.